This T cell receptor (beta chain) came from a study of blood T cells in healthy people across ages. Then a second PCR, running about 6 to 12 cycles, was carried out with a sample-barcoded 5' primer and a J-beta primer mix. TCRdb reprocessed the 5' RACE reads with MiXCR, giving one entry per CDR3 protein. The table lists approximately 1,000,000 distinct CDR3 sequences, more than 35% of them singletons. The origin of this receptor is a woman aged 60 to 75 in good health. Source material: blood.

CDR3 nucleotides: TGCGCCAGCAGCTCGGGTCCGGGACAGGGGGCTACGGTGTATAAGACCCAGTACTTC. Its protein product is CASSSGPGQGATVYKTQYF. This chain uses TRBV5-1 with TRBJ2-7, with TRBD1 matching over 12 bases. With the DNA end fitting TRBJ2-5 better, the J assignment may be wrong. CDR3 length equals 19 residues. Germline values: CDR1 SGHRS, CDR2 YFSETQ.